These T cell receptor beta chains were read from a single sample in a study of spatial heterogeneity in lung cancer. In TCRdb, the 5' RACE reads were re-called with MiXCR into one record per CDR3 protein. The repertoire holds roughly 45,000 distinct CDR3 sequences, with more than 20% as singletons. The sequences come from PBMCs, collected at follow-up. Source of these receptors: a female donor with early-stage non-small cell lung cancer. Each CDR3 is given with its conserved first and last residue. A D gene is named only where the DNA matches it firmly. The listing skips clone size in some rows; elsewhere it reads once, few, many or a size class.

cdr3_aa	cdr3_nt	j_call	d_call	clone_size	v_call
CSVERGGYYGYTF	TGCAGCGTTGAAAGGGGGGGATACTATGGCTACACCTTC	TRBJ1-2	-	few	TRBV29-1
CASSFLEPPFTQYF	TGTGCCAGCAGTTTCCTAGAACCGCCCTTCACGCAGTATTTT	TRBJ2-3	-	-	TRBV12-3/TRBV12-4
CASSLTQETQYF	TGTGCCAGCAGCTTAACGCAAGAGACCCAGTACTTC	TRBJ2-5	-	-	TRBV7-6
CASSFGRSTDTQYF	TGTGCCAGCAGTTTTGGGAGGAGCACAGATACGCAGTATTTT	TRBJ2-3	-	-	TRBV12-3/TRBV12-4
CASSIEGWGETQYF	TGTGCCAGTAGTATAGAAGGGTGGGGAGAGACCCAGTACTTC	TRBJ2-5	-	few	TRBV19
CSAGVSGANVLTF	TGCAGCGCCGGGGTGTCTGGGGCCAACGTCCTGACTTTC	TRBJ2-6	-	many	TRBV29-1
CAISESFGGNQPQHF	TGTGCCATCAGTGAGTCGTTTGGGGGAAATCAGCCCCAGCATTTT	TRBJ1-5	-	-	TRBV10-3
CASSQVQGDTIYF	TGCGCCAGCAGCCAGGTCCAGGGAGACACCATATATTTT	TRBJ1-3	-	many	TRBV4-1
CASRGRGDEKLFF	TGTGCCAGCCGGGGGAGGGGAGATGAAAAACTGTTTTTT	TRBJ1-4	-	-	TRBV2
CASSLLTSSINYEQYF	TGTGCCAGCAGTTTACTGACTAGCTCGATAAACTACGAGCAGTACTTC	TRBJ2-7	TRBD2	few	TRBV28
CASSLSVGELFF	TGTGCCAGCAGCTTAAGTGTCGGGGAGCTGTTTTTT	TRBJ2-2	-	-	TRBV7-9
CASSPSTGVLNQPQHF	TGTGCCAGCTCACCTTCGACAGGGGTCCTTAATCAGCCCCAGCATTTT	TRBJ1-5	TRBD1	-	TRBV18
CASSGRNTGELFF	TGTGCCAGCAGCGGCAGAAACACCGGGGAGCTGTTTTTT	TRBJ2-2	-	few	TRBV7-9
CASSFLRRLGGTTDTQYF	TGTGCCAGCAGCTTTCTAAGGCGGTTAGGGGGGACCACAGATACGCAGTATTTT	TRBJ2-3	-	-	TRBV11-2
CAISESTGVAYEQYF	TGTGCCATCAGTGAGTCGACGGGAGTAGCGTACGAGCAGTACTTC	TRBJ2-7	-	many	TRBV10-3
CAINQGLNTEAFF	TGTGCCATCAATCAGGGGTTGAACACTGAAGCTTTCTTT	TRBJ1-1	-	-	TRBV10-3
CASTRGDSRDNSPLHF	TGTGCCAGCACCCGAGGGGACAGCAGAGATAATTCACCCCTCCACTTT	TRBJ1-6	TRBD1	-	TRBV7-9
CASRVGAEDTIYF	TGTGCCAGCAGGGTGGGAGCAGAAGACACCATATATTTT	TRBJ1-3	-	many	TRBV6-1
CASSDYGTGVEAFF	TGTGCCAGCAGTGACTACGGGACAGGAGTTGAAGCTTTCTTT	TRBJ1-1	TRBD1	-	TRBV2
CASRIYGAKNIQYF	TGTGCCAGCAGAATCTATGGCGCCAAAAACATTCAGTACTTC	TRBJ2-4	-	-	TRBV13
CASSELARGPEAFF	TGCGCCAGCAGTGAGCTGGCCAGGGGGCCTGAAGCTTTCTTT	TRBJ1-1	TRBD1	-	TRBV10-2
CASSPLGSPGDGYTF	TGTGCCAGCTCACCACTAGGGTCCCCGGGGGATGGCTACACCTTC	TRBJ1-2	-	few	TRBV18
CASSRGLAGPRNKFF	TGTGCCAGCAGTCGGGGACTAGCGGGCCCGAGGAACAAGTTCTTC	TRBJ2-1	TRBD2	few	TRBV6-2/TRBV6-3
CASSLNPGGETQYF	TGTGCCAGCAGCTTAAACCCGGGCGGCGAGACCCAGTACTTC	TRBJ2-5	-	-	TRBV7-3
CASRPGYSGANVLTF	TGTGCCAGCAGACCAGGGTACTCTGGGGCCAACGTCCTGACTTTC	TRBJ2-6	-	many	TRBV28
CASLSGLYNEQFF	TGTGCCAGCCTTAGCGGGCTATACAATGAGCAGTTCTTC	TRBJ2-1	TRBD2	-	TRBV7-2
CASSQDYLGSYTF	TGCGCCAGCAGCCAGGATTATCTAGGGAGCTACACCTTC	TRBJ1-2	-	-	TRBV4-1
CASSQWEAGQETQYF	TGTGCCAGCAGCCAATGGGAGGCGGGGCAAGAGACCCAGTACTTC	TRBJ2-5	-	once	TRBV4-2
CASSSPTANEKLFF	TGTGCCAGCAGCTCACCGACAGCAAATGAAAAACTGTTTTTT	TRBJ1-4	-	many	TRBV11-2
CASRESGHSNTEAFF	TGTGCCAGCAGAGAATCGGGACACAGTAACACTGAAGCTTTCTTT	TRBJ1-1	-	-	TRBV6-4
CSASRAGGVNNEQFF	TGCAGTGCTAGTAGAGCGGGAGGGGTTAACAATGAGCAGTTCTTC	TRBJ2-1	TRBD2	-	TRBV20-1
CASTHPGAEAFF	TGTGCCAGCACCCACCCAGGGGCGGAAGCTTTCTTT	TRBJ1-1	-	-	TRBV6-5
CASSNRRVRTYNEQFF	TGCGCCAGCAGCAACCGACGCGTCCGGACCTACAATGAGCAGTTCTTC	TRBJ2-1	-	few	TRBV5-1
CASSYTSSRLPQHF	TGTGCCAGCAGTTACACGAGTTCGCGTTTGCCCCAGCATTTT	TRBJ1-5	-	-	TRBV6-5
CSVGGAGNENGYTF	TGCAGCGTTGGAGGAGCAGGGAATGAAAATGGCTACACCTTC	TRBJ1-2	-	-	TRBV29-1
CASSLGGPNEAFF	TGTGCCAGCAGCTTAGGCGGGCCCAATGAAGCTTTCTTT	TRBJ1-1	-	medium-sized	TRBV7-8
CASSLAGRTEAFF	TGCGCCAGCAGCTTGGCCGGCAGGACAGAAGCTTTCTTT	TRBJ1-1	-	many	TRBV5-1